This T cell receptor beta chain was captured in a study of CD8+CD57+ T cells in acquired aplastic anemia. Study overall: Sorted CD4+ and CD8+ cells gave an average of approximately 3 ug of DNA. CD4+ cell libraries from healthy donors averaged around 11 million reads. General study results and limits: A significant difference in CD8+ Simpson's diversity between patients and controls was not found. Patients and controls were found to share twenty-nine CD8+ CDR3 sequences.

Germline V gene data show CDR1 as LNHNV and CDR2 as YYDKDF (reference sequence). The length of the CDR3 is 13 residues. Trimming took off 9 bases at V and 0 bases at J, with 9 bases between the two ends. Genomic DNA served as template for TCR beta VDJ and CDR3 profiling. In TCRdb, the reads were re-called with MiXCR into one record per CDR3 protein. The repertoire holds around 68,000 distinct CDR3 sequences, with roughly half as singletons. As to this clonotype: Its cognate antigen is unknown.

The rearrangement links TRBV15 to TRBJ1-5; D call uncertain. The sequencing input was sorted CD4+, CD8+, or CD8+CD57+ T cells (not recorded which) from PBMCs. This TCR came from a human donor in good health, serving as a control. The CDR3 sequence: CATRMDSNQPQHF. Written as DNA, the CDR3 is TGTGCCACTAGAATGGATAGCAATCAGCCCCAGCATTTT.